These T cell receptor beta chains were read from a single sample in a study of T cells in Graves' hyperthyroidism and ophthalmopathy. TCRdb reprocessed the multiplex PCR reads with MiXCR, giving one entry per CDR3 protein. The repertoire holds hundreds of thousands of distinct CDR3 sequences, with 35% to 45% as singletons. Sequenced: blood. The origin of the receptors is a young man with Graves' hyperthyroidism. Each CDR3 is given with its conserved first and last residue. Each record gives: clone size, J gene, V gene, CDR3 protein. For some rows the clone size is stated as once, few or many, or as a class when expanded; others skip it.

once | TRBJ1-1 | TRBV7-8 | CASSLLQGGGDTEAFF
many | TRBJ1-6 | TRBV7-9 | CASSAASDDSPLHF
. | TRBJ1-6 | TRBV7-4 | CASSLGQGSWALHF
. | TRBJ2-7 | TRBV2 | CASTMERASGKYEQYF
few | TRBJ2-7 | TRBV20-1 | CSARYSVSYEQYF
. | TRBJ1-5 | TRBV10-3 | CAISKAGTRSQPQHF
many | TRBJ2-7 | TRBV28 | CASSVPLEDEQYF
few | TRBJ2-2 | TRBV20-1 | CSARSTSANTGELFF
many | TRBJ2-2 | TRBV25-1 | CASGQAYTGELFF
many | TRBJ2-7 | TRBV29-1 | CSVGDRTYEQYF
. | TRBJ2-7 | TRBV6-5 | CASSPTTGGAYEQYF
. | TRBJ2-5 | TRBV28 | CASSFRTDRARYF
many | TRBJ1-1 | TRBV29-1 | CSAQGPNMNTEAFF
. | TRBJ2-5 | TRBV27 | CASSRGGKETQYF
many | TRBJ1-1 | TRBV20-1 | CSAIDRVAAFF
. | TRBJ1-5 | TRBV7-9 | CASSLGVGSSNQPQHF
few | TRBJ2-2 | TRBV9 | CASSVGNSGENTGELFF
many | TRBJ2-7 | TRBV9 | CASSVRQGYEQYF
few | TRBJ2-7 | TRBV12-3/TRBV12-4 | CASTLGQTYEQYF
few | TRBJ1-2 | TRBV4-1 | CASSQPRAGPHGYTF
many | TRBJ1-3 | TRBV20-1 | CSASGGGSGNTIYF
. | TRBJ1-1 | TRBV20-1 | CSALDVHKNTEAFF
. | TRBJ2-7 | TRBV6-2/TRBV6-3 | CASSEATGEVYEQYF
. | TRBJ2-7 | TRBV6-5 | CAISYGGEQYF
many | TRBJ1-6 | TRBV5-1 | CASSLDSAPPLHF
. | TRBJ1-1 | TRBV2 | CASSGQGLNTGAFF
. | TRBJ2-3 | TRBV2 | CASRTGLNTDTQYF
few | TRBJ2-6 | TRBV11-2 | CASRPMSVRSGANVLTF
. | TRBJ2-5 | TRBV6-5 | CASSLRLRGETQYF
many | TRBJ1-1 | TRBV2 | CASRVDRGRSEAFF
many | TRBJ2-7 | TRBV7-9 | CASSDPGYEQYF
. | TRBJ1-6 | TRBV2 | CASSAHRDNPPLHF
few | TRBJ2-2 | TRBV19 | CASSIGLRVSGELFF
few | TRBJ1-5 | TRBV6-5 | CASSEHGVNQPQHF
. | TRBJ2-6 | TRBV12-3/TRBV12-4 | CASSLGPKNSGANVLTF
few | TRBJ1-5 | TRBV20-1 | CSARELGEQPQHF
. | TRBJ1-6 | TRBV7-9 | CASSQLLQGQYGSPLHF
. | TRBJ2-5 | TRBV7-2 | CASSPPGVGEAQYF
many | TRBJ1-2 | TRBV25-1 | CASRGQYYGYTF
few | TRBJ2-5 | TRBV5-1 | CASSTGLAGAGETQYF
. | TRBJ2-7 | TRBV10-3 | CAISDKEEQYF